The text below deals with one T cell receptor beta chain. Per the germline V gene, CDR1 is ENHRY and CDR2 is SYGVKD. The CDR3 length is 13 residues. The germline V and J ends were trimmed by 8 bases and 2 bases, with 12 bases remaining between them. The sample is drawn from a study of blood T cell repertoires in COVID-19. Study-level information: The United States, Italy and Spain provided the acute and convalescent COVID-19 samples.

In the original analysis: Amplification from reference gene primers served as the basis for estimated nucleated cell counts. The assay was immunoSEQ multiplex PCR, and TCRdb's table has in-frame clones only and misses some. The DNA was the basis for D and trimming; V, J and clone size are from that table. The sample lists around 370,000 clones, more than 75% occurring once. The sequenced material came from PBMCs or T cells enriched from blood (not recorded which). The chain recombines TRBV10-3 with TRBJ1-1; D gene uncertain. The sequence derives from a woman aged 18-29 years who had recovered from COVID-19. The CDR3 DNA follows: TGTGCCATCGTATCCGGGGTTAACACTGAAGCTTTCTTT. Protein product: CAIVSGVNTEAFF.